This entry describes one TCR beta chain. Libraries were prepared by immunoSEQ multiplex PCR; TCRdb keeps only in-frame clonotypes and omits some of them. The data contain about 130,000 clones, around 85% of them singletons. This specimen comes from a study of blood T cell repertoires in COVID-19. V lost 1 base, J lost 10 bases, and 13 bases lay in between. The CDR3 is 13 residues long. Germline-derived CDR1 and CDR2 are SEHNR and FQNEAQ (reference sequence). Sequenced material: peripheral blood. The genes are TRBV7-9 and TRBJ1-1; D is uncertain. This TCR was recovered from a woman between 45 and 60 years old who had recovered from COVID-19. CDR3 amino acids: CASSLETRSAAFF. DNA of the CDR3: TGTGCCAGCAGCTTAGAGACTAGGTCCGCAGCTTTCTTT.